A single sample gave rise to the 29 T cell receptor beta chains below, sequenced in a study of OX40 agonist ivuxolimab in advanced cancers. The protocol was immunoSEQ multiplex PCR, while the TCRdb copy is restricted to in-frame clones and leaves out a portion. The sample gives tens of thousands of clones, almost 90% of which show up once; approximately 5% is in the top ten. The sequencing used CD4+ or CD8+ T cells sorted from blood, collected in a trial of the OX40 agonist ivuxolimab. The receptors here all came from an adult with an advanced solid tumor such as melanoma, head and neck, liver or kidney cancer.

CDR3: CASSWESYEQYF. In nucleotides, the CDR3 is TGCGCCAGCAGCTGGGAATCCTACGAGCAGTACTTC. The V call is TRBV5-1, the J call TRBJ2-7; D remains ambiguous. This CDR3 spans 12 amino acids. Germline V gives CDR1 SGHRS, CDR2 YFSETQ. V shed 3 bases and J shed 1 base, with 5 bases lying between them.

The CDR3 DNA is TGTGCCAGTCCGCGAAGGCACAGCGACACCGGGGAGCTGTTTTTT. It is translated as CASPRRHSDTGELFF. V gene TRBV19 combines with J gene TRBJ2-2; D remains unclear. Germline CDR1 and CDR2: LNHDA and SQIVND (reference sequence). The CDR3 contains 15 residues. The V and J ends lost 8 bases and 3 bases respectively, with 16 bases between them.

The genes are TRBV6-5 and TRBJ2-7; D unresolved. Germline values: CDR1 MNHEY, CDR2 SVGAGI. This CDR3 contains 14 residues. With 6 bases removed from V and 5 bases from J, the gap between germline ends came to 17 bases. The CDR3 coding sequence is TGTGCCAGCAGCCAAGGGTGGCGTCGGGACGAGCAGTACTTC. Translated: CASSQGWRRDEQYF.

CDR3 in DNA: TGTGCCAGCAATACAGGTCACAATGAGCAGTTCTTC. It specifies CASNTGHNEQFF. This chain links TRBV28 with TRBJ2-1; D might be TRBD1 (5 bases). This CDR3 comprises 12 residues. V gave up 7 bases and J gave up 5 bases, with 9 bases separating them. The germline V gene has CDR1 MDHEN and CDR2 SYDVKM.

The chain links TRBV13 to TRBJ1-4; TRBD1 might be the D (5 bases). Deletions cut 2 bases from V and 8 bases from J, with 12 bases between. The CDR3 runs to 14 residues. Germline V gene sequence: CDR1 PRHDT, CDR2 FYEKMQ (reference sequence). The CDR3 coding sequence is TGTGCCAGCAGCTTACGGGGGTATGGGGAAAAACTGTTTTTT. It translates to CASSLRGYGEKLFF.

The chain joins TRBV9 to TRBJ1-1; 8 bases are a match to TRBD1. The CDR3 is 15 residues long. Germline V gives CDR1 SGDLS, CDR2 YYNGEE. V lost 0 bases and J lost 2; bases outside the gene matches: 3. The CDR3 protein is CASSVGTGSNTEAFF. The CDR3 nucleotides read TGTGCCAGCAGCGTAGGGACAGGGTCAAACACTGAAGCTTTCTTT.

The chain is built from TRBV9 and TRBJ1-3, with 7 bases lining up with TRBD1. CDR1 is SGDLS and CDR2 is YYNGEE in the germline V gene. V trimming: 0 bases; J trimming: 0 bases; junction bases outside the gene matches: 6. The length of the CDR3 is 17 residues. CDR3 coding DNA: TGTGCCAGCAGCGTAGAAGGGGGCCCCCTCTCTGGAAACACCATATATTTT. Translation gives CASSVEGGPLSGNTIYF.

The V gene is TRBV2, the J gene TRBJ1-4; 8 bases map to TRBD1. Trimming removed 2 bases from V and 3 bases from J; junction bases left unmatched: 5. The V gene's germline CDR1 is SNHLY and CDR2 FYNNEI. This CDR3 has 16 amino acids. In DNA, the CDR3 is TGTGCCAGCAGTGAACAGGGGGCCGGGGCTAATGAAAAACTGTTTTTT. It codes for CASSEQGAGANEKLFF.

This rearrangement joins TRBV18 to TRBJ1-2; the match to TRBD1 covers 10 bases. The germline V gene has CDR1 KGHSH and CDR2 LQKENI. The CDR3 is 15 amino acids. J was trimmed by 3 bases and V by 3 bases; bases with no gene match: 4. CDR3 in DNA: TGTGCCAGCTCACCGGACAGGGGGAATTACTATGGCTACACCTTC. It yields the protein CASSPDRGNYYGYTF.

This clone was detected a few times. V usage is TRBV11-3 and J usage is TRBJ1-3; the D gene is possibly TRBD1 (5 bases). The V gene's germline CDR1 is SGHNT and CDR2 YENEEA. V lost 5 bases, J lost 0 bases, and 11 bases lay in between. The CDR3 runs to 15 residues. The CDR3 loop is CASSRRQSSGNTIYF. The CDR3 DNA sequence: TGTGCCAGCAGCAGAAGACAGTCCTCTGGAAACACCATATATTTT.

The chain couples TRBV28 to TRBJ2-7, with 7 bases aligning to TRBD1. The CDR3 runs 15 residues. Germline CDR1 and CDR2: MDHEN and SYDVKM. The V and J ends lost 3 bases and 5 bases, in that order; junction bases with no gene match: 10. The DNA for the CDR3 is TGTGCCAGCAGTTTTTTACAGGGGCTGGGCGACGAGCAGTACTTC. This encodes CASSFLQGLGDEQYF.

The chain links TRBV5-1 to TRBJ1-1, with a weak D call TRBD1 (5 bases). CDR3 length: 13 residues. Trimming removed 1 base from V and 5 bases from J, with 9 bases in between. Germline assignment: CDR1 SGHRS and CDR2 YFSETQ. CDR3 coding DNA: TGCGCCAGCAGCTTGTCAGGGCCGACTGAAGCTTTCTTT. Translation: CASSLSGPTEAFF. Combining the CDR3 with reference TRBV5-1 and TRBJ1-1 gives the whole variable domain KAGVTQTPRYLIKTRGQQVTLSCSPISGHRSVSWYQQTPGQGLQFLFEYFSETQRNKGNFPGRFSGRQFSNSRSEMNVSTLELGDSALYLCASSLSGPTEAFFGQGTRLTVV.

This clone was found a few times. This chain joins TRBV6-1 and TRBJ1-2; D might be TRBD1 (6 bases). V dropped 3 bases and J dropped 6 bases, with 17 bases sitting between them. The CDR3 is 15 residues long. CDR1 MNHNS and CDR2 SASEGT come from the germline V gene. The CDR3 spells CASSEVAGDRDGYTF. The CDR3 nucleotides read TGTGCCAGCAGTGAGGTGGCAGGGGATCGAGATGGCTACACCTTC.

The CDR3 bases are TGTGCCAGCAGACCGGCTAGCGGGGGGCCCCGTGAGCAGTTCTTC. Its translation is CASRPASGGPREQFF. This sequence joins TRBV6-5 and TRBJ2-1, with 11 positions matching TRBD2. This CDR3 is 15 amino acids long. The germline CDR1 and CDR2 sequences are MNHEY and SVGAGI. With V trimmed by 6 bases and J by 9 bases, 10 bases remained unmatched.

The chain uses TRBV6-6 and TRBJ1-1; D not resolved. Germline V gives CDR1 MNHNY, CDR2 SVGAGI (reference sequence). V was clipped by 7 bases and J by 2 bases, with 14 bases between them. The CDR3 has 14 amino acids. CDR3 residues: CASTPTGLNTEAFF. The CDR3, as DNA: TGTGCCAGCACCCCAACGGGCCTTAACACTGAAGCTTTCTTT.

The V gene is TRBV18, the J gene TRBJ2-1; D not certain. Germline assignment: CDR1 KGHSH and CDR2 LQKENI. The length of the CDR3 is 16 residues. Trimming stripped 0 bases from V and 2 bases from J, with 11 bases between. CDR3 nucleotide sequence: TGTGCCAGCTCACCACCGAGCCAGAGCACCTACAATGAGCAGTTCTTC. Translated: CASSPPSQSTYNEQFF. Variable domain in full (rest from reference TRBV18 and TRBJ2-1): NAGVMQNPRHLVRRRGQEARLRCSPMKGHSHVYWYRQLPEEGLKFMVYLQKENIIDESGMPKERFSAEFPKEGPSILRIQQVVRGDSAAYFCASSPPSQSTYNEQFFGPGTRLTVL.

The rearrangement joins TRBV29-1 to TRBJ2-6, with D maybe TRBD1 (5 bases). Per germline, CDR1 SQVTM and CDR2 ANQGSEA. There are 18 residues in the CDR3. V lost 1 base and J lost 3, with 19 bases in between. The CDR3 region has the DNA TGCAGCGTTGAAGGGTTGGCAGGGAACTCGGGTGGGGCCAACGTCCTGACTTTC. Protein sequence: CSVEGLAGNSGGANVLTF. Looking up the rest from reference TRBV29-1 and TRBJ2-6 gives the full variable domain: SAVISQKPSRDICQRGTSLTIQCQVDSQVTMMFWYRQQPGQSLTLIATANQGSEATYESGFVIDKFPISRPNLTFSTLTVSNMSPEDSSIYLCSVEGLAGNSGGANVLTFGAGSRLTVL.

This chain connects TRBV27 to TRBJ1-6, with D uncertain. Germline loops: CDR1 MNHEY, CDR2 SMNVEV (reference sequence). V shed 2 bases and J shed 6 bases, with 11 bases lying between them. The CDR3 length is 15 residues. CDR3 region: CASSLQGNSNSPLHF. The CDR3 DNA reads as TGTGCCAGCAGTTTACAAGGGAATAGTAATTCACCCCTCCACTTT.

The genes are TRBV19 and TRBJ1-2, with TRBD1 as a possible D gene (6 bases). V lost 5 bases and J 4 bases, leaving 11 bases between the germline ends. This CDR3 spans 13 amino acids. Germline V lookup: CDR1 LNHDA, CDR2 SQIVND (reference sequence). The CDR3, as DNA: TGTGCCAGTAGTCGAACAGGGAGCTATGGCTACACCTTC. It encodes CASSRTGSYGYTF.

V is TRBV7-3 and J is TRBJ1-6; 8 bases line up with TRBD1. Germline lookup yields CDR1 SGHTA and CDR2 FQGTGA. V lost 5 bases to trimming and J lost 7 bases; unmatched junction nucleotides: 4. The CDR3 loop spans 14 amino acids. The CDR3 spells CASSRTGGNSPLHF. The CDR3 DNA is TGTGCCAGCAGCCGTACAGGGGGAAATTCACCCCTCCACTTT.

This chain joins TRBV27 and TRBJ2-3; 12 bases align to TRBD2. The CDR3 is 17 amino acids. J lost 3 bases, V lost 5 bases, and 9 bases had no gene match. Germline assignment: CDR1 MNHEY and CDR2 SMNVEV (reference sequence). This CDR3 reads CASSPVGGLAGTDTQYF. The CDR3 nucleotides are TGTGCCAGCAGTCCAGTAGGCGGACTAGCGGGAACAGATACGCAGTATTTT.

The chain links TRBV2 to TRBJ2-1; 8 bases align to TRBD2. The V gene's germline CDR1 is SNHLY and CDR2 FYNNEI. V gave up 4 bases and J gave up 6 bases; unmatched junction bases: 8. The CDR3 extends over 15 amino acids. The CDR3 nucleotides read TGTGCCAGCAGTGTGGGTCGGGAGGGCCCCAATGAGCAGTTCTTC. Amino acid sequence: CASSVGREGPNEQFF.

This clone was detected a few times. The V call is TRBV18, the J call TRBJ1-1; a weak D match, TRBD1 (5 bases). Trimming took 2 bases from V and 5 from J, leaving 9 bases between them. This CDR3 spans 13 amino acids. Germline V gene data show CDR1 as KGHSH and CDR2 as LQKENI. The CDR3 sequence is CASSPIGETEAFF. Here the CDR3 DNA reads TGTGCCAGCTCACCAATAGGGGAAACTGAAGCTTTCTTT.

Concerning this clone itself: One end of the junction fails to match germline, which may point to a read error. As DNA, the CDR3 is TGTGCCAGCAGCAGCGGACTAGCGGGAGCCTCCGCCTTC. This translates into CASSSGLAGASAF. The J gene is TRBJ2-7, the V gene TRBV5-6; 13 bases match TRBD2. This CDR3 is 13 amino acids long. The germline V gene has CDR1 SGHDT and CDR2 YYEEEE. The full variable domain, rest sourced from reference TRBV5-6 and TRBJ2-7, is DAGVTQSPTHLIKTRGQQVTLRCSPKSGHDTVSWYQQALGQGPQFIFQYYEEEERQRGNFPDRFSGHQFPNYSSELNVNALLLGDSALYLCASSSGLAGASAFGPGTRLTVT.

The chain links TRBV30 to TRBJ2-5; D is undetermined. Trimming left V 1 base short and J 5 bases short, with 11 bases between. The length of the CDR3 is 13 residues. The germline V gene has CDR1 GTSNPN and CDR2 SVGIG (reference sequence). CDR3 protein: CAWSAGPLETQYF. CDR3 nucleotide sequence: TGTGCCTGGAGTGCAGGACCTCTGGAGACCCAGTACTTC.

Only one count was recorded for this clone. J is TRBJ2-3 and V is TRBV9; D is possibly TRBD2 (5 bases). The CDR3 loop spans 13 amino acids. The germline V gene has CDR1 SGDLS and CDR2 YYNGEE. The V gene lost 4 bases and the J gene lost 6 bases, with 12 bases spanning the gap. In nucleotides, the CDR3 is TGTGCCAGCAGCCGCCGACTAACCGATACGCAGTATTTT. Translating it yields CASSRRLTDTQYF.

This clone showed up just a few times. V and J are TRBV6-5 and TRBJ1-2; 7 bases line up with TRBD1. The CDR3 has 12 amino acids. The V gene's germline CDR1 is MNHEY and CDR2 SVGAGI. Trimming cost V 6 bases and J 9 bases; bases outside gene matches: 7. Written as DNA, the CDR3 is TGTGCCAGCAGGCCAAGACAGGGCCGCTACACCTTC. This encodes CASRPRQGRYTF.

This chain joins TRBV14 and TRBJ2-3; possible D gene TRBD2, 7 bases. The CDR3 covers 17 residues. V was shortened by 1 base and J by 1 base, with 15 bases between the two germline ends. Per germline, CDR1 SGHDN and CDR2 FVKESK. This CDR3 reads CASSQGQGGGRTDTQYF. The CDR3 nucleotides read TGTGCCAGCAGCCAAGGTCAGGGCGGGGGCCGCACAGATACGCAGTATTTT.

This rearrangement joins TRBV7-9 to TRBJ1-5; a possible D gene is TRBD1 (5 bases). CDR3 length: 12 amino acids. Germline CDR1 and CDR2: SEHNR and FQNEAQ (reference sequence). V was cut by 5 bases and J by 6 bases, with 8 bases left in between. The DNA of the CDR3 is TGTGCCAGCAGCAGGGGTGGTCAGCCCCAGCATTTT. Protein product: CASSRGGQPQHF.